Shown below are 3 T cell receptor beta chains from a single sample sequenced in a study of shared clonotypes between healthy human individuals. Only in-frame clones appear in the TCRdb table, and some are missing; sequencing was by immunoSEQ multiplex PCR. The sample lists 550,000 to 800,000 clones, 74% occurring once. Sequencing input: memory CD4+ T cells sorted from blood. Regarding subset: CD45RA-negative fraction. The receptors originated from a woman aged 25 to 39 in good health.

In DNA, the CDR3 is TGCGCCAGCAGCTTATACAGCTCAAACTATGGCTACACCTTC. Translated: CASSLYSSNYGYTF. The genes are TRBV5-1 and TRBJ1-2; D gene uncertain. The V gene's germline CDR1 is SGHRS and CDR2 YFSETQ. The CDR3 is made up of 14 amino acids. Trimming removed 2 bases from V and 2 bases from J, with 10 bases in between.

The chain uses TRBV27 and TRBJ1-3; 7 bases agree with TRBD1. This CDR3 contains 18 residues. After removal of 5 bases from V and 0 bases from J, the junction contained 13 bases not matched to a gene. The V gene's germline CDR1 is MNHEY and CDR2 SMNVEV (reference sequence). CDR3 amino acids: CASSRRYDRALSGNTIYF. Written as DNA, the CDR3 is TGTGCCAGCAGTCGAAGGTACGACAGGGCTCTCTCTGGAAACACCATATATTTT.

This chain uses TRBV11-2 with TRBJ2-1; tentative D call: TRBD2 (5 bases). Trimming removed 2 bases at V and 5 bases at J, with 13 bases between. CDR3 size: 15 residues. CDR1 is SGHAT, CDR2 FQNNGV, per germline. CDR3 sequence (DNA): TGTGCCAGCAGCTTACGCCCGGGATTAGACAATGAGCAGTTCTTC. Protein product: CASSLRPGLDNEQFF. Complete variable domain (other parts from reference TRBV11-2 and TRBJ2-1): EAGVAQSPRYKIIEKRQSVAFWCNPISGHATLYWYQQILGQGPKLLIQFQNNGVVDDSQLPKDRFSAERLKGVDSTLKIQPAKLEDSAVYLCASSLRPGLDNEQFFGPGTRLTVL.